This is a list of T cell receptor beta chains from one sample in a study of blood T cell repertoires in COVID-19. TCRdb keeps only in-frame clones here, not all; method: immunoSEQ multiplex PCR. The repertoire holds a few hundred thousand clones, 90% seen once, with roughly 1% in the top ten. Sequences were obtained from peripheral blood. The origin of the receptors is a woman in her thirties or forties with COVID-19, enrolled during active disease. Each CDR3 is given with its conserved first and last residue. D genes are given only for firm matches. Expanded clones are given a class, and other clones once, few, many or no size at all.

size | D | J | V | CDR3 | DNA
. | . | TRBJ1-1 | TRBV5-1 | CASSLALNTEAFF | TGCGCCAGCAGCTTGGCTTTGAACACTGAAGCTTTCTTT
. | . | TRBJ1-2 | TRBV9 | CASSVRIGDNYGYTF | TGTGCCAGCAGCGTACGGATAGGGGATAACTATGGCTACACCTTC
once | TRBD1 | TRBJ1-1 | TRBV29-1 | CSGAFTGGANTEAFF | TGCAGCGGTGCGTTTACAGGGGGCGCGAACACTGAAGCTTTCTTT
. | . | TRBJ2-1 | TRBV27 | CASSFLAGYNEQFF | TGTGCCAGCAGTTTTTTGGCGGGGTACAATGAGCAGTTCTTC
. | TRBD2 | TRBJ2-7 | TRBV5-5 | CASSLDGTRDEQYF | TGTGCCAGCAGCTTGGACGGGACTAGGGACGAGCAGTACTTC
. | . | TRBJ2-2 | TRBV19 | CASSGPGVTGELFF | TGTGCCAGTAGTGGGCCAGGCGTCACCGGGGAGCTGTTTTTT
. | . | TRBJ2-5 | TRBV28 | CASSFSGSGETQYF | TGTGCCAGCAGTTTTTCCGGGTCCGGGGAGACCCAGTACTTC
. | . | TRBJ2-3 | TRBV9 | CASSVAQGLQTDTQYF | TGTGCCAGCAGCGTAGCGCAGGGGCTCCAGACAGATACGCAGTATTTT
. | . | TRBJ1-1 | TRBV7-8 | CASSLGSLQGILYTEAFF | TGTGCCAGCAGCTTAGGTAGTCTCCAGGGGATTTTGTACACTGAAGCTTTCTTT
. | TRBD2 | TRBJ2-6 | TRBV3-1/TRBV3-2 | CASSLWTSGSPGANVLTF | TGTGCCAGCAGCCTGTGGACTAGCGGGAGTCCCGGGGCCAACGTCCTGACTTTC
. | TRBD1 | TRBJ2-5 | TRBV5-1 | CASSLTGTGAETQYF | TGCGCCAGCAGCTTGACCGGGACAGGGGCAGAGACCCAGTACTTC
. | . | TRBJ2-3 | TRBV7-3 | CASSLIARTDTQYF | TGTGCCAGCAGCTTAATAGCGAGAACAGATACGCAGTATTTT
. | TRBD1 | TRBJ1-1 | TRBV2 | CASSSDRGEYTEAFF | TGTGCCAGCAGTAGTGACAGGGGCGAATACACTGAAGCTTTCTTT
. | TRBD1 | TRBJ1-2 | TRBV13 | CASSLVGTGGRVGYGYTF | TGTGCCAGCAGCTTAGTAGGGACAGGGGGACGGGTCGGCTATGGCTACACCTTC
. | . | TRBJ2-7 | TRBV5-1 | CASSLSIQYYEQYF | TGCGCCAGCAGCTTGTCGATACAGTATTACGAGCAGTACTTC
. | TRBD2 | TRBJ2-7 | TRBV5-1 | CASSLALGGYEQYF | TGCGCCAGCAGCTTGGCCTTGGGGGGGTACGAGCAGTACTTC
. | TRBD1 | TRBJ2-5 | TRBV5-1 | CASSFPGQQIQETQYF | TGCGCCAGCAGCTTCCCGGGACAGCAGATTCAAGAGACCCAGTACTTC
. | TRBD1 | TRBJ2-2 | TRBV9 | CASSPRTGNTGELFF | TGTGCCAGCAGCCCTCGGACAGGCAACACCGGGGAGCTGTTTTTT
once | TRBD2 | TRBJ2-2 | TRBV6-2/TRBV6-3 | CASSPFRGLENTGELFF | TGTGCCAGCAGTCCGTTTAGGGGACTAGAGAACACCGGGGAGCTGTTTTTT
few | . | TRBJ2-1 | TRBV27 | CASSSQRGPYNEQFF | TGTGCCAGCAGTTCCCAGAGAGGGCCCTACAATGAGCAGTTCTTC
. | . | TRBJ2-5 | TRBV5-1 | CASSLTGFGGVWETQYF | TGCGCCAGCAGCCTAACAGGTTTCGGTGGGGTGTGGGAGACCCAGTACTTC